The clone carrying this T cell receptor beta chain was counted a few times. This entry is derived from a study of response to subunit inactivated influenza vaccine. Via MiXCR, TCRdb re-called the RT-PCR reads, giving one row per CDR3 protein. The table lists about 570,000 distinct CDR3 sequences, roughly 12% of them singletons, with more than 9.5% in the top ten. J gave up 4 bases and V 1 base, and 8 bases lay outside the gene matches. CDR1 is LGHNA and CDR2 is YNFKEQ in the germline V gene. The CDR3 is 16 residues long. The sample was also reused in another study, on T cells expressing NK-cell markers. That study adds: UMIs accompanied the 5'RACE template switching by which TCR beta cDNA was made. The contribution of dominant NKG2C+ clonotypes to CD8+ T cells in more than five donors was roughly 1.0-7.5%. Clones of NKG2C+ T cells that had expanded were of unclear HCMV specificity.

This rearrangement joins TRBV4-2 to TRBJ2-7; 9 bases match TRBD1. Sequencing used PBMCs from blood, obtained on the day of vaccination. This TCR was sampled from a man in his forties or fifties who received an inactivated influenza vaccine. DNA for the CDR3: TGTGCCAGCAGCCAAGGTATTGGGACAGGGAATTACGAGCAGTACTTC. Translating it yields CASSQGIGTGNYEQYF.